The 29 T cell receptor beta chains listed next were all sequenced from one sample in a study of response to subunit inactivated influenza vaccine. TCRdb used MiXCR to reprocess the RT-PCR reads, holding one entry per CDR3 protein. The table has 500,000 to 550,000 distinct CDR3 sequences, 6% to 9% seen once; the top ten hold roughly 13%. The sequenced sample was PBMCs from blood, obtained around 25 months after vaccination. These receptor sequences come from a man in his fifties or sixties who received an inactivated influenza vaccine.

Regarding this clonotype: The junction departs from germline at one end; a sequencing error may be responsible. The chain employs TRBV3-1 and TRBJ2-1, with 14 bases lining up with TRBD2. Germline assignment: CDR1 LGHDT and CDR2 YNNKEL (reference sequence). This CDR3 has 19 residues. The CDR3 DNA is TGTGCCTGCAGCCCATCCTCCGGGACTAGCGGGGGTTCCTACAATGAGCAGTTCTTC. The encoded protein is CACSPSSGTSGGSYNEQFF.

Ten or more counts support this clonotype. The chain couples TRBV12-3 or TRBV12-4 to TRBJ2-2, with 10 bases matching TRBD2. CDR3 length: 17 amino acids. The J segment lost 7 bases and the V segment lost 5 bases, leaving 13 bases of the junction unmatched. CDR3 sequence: CASSPITSGNRIGELFF. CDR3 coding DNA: TGTGCCAGCAGTCCAATTACTAGCGGGAACAGGATCGGGGAGCTGTTTTTT.

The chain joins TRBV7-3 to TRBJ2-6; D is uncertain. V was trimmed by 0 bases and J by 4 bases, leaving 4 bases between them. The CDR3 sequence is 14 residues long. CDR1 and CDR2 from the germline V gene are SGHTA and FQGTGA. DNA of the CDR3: TGTGCCAGCAGCTTAACACCCGGGGCCAACGTCCTGACTTTC. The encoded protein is CASSLTPGANVLTF. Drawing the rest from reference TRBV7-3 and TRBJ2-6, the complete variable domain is GAGVSQTPSNKVTEKGKYVELRCDPISGHTALYWYRQSLGQGPEFLIYFQGTGAADDSGLPNDRFFAVRPEGSVSTLKIQRTERGDSAVYLCASSLTPGANVLTFGAGSRLTVL.

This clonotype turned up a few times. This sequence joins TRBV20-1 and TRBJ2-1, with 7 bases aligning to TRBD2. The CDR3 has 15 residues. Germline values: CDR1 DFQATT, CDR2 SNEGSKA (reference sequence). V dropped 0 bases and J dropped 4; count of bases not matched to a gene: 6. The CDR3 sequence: CSARDRLAEYNEQFF. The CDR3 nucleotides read TGCAGTGCTAGAGATCGTCTAGCGGAGTACAATGAGCAGTTCTTC.

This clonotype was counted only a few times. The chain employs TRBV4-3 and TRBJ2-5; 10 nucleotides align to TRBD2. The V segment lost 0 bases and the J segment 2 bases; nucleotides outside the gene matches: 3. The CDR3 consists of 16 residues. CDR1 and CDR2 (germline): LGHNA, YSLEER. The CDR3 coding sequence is TGCGCCAGCAGCCAAGACCGACTAGCGGGTCAAGAGACCCAGTACTTC. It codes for CASSQDRLAGQETQYF.

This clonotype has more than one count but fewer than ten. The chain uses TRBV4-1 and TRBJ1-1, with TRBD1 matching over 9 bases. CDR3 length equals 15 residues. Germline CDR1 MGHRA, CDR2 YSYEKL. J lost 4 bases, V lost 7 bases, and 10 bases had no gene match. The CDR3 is CASTSPGQGGTEAFF. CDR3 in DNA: TGCGCCAGCACATCCCCGGGACAGGGAGGCACTGAAGCTTTCTTT.

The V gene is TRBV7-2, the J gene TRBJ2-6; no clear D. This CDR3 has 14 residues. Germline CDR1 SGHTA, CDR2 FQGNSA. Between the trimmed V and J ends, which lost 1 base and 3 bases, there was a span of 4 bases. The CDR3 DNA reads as TGTGCCAGCAGCTTAGGGAATGGGGCCAACGTCCTGACTTTC. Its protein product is CASSLGNGANVLTF.

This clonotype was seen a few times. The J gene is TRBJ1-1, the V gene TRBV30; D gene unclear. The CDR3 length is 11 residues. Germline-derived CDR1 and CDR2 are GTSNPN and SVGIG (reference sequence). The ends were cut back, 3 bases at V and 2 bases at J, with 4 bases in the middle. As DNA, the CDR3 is TGTGCCTGGAGGGCTAACACTGAAGCTTTCTTT. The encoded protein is CAWRANTEAFF. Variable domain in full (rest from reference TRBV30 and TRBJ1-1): SQTIHQWPATLVQPVGSPLSLECTVEGTSNPNLYWYRQAAGRGLQLLFYSVGIGQISSEVPQNLSASRPQDRQFILSSKKLLLSDSGFYLCAWRANTEAFFGQGTRLTVV.

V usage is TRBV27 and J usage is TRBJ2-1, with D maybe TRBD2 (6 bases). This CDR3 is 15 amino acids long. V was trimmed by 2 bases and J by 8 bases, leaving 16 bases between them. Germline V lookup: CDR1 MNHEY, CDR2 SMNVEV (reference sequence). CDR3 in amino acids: CASSLRLAAFDEQFF. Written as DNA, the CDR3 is TGTGCCAGCAGTTTAAGGTTAGCGGCCTTTGATGAGCAGTTCTTC.

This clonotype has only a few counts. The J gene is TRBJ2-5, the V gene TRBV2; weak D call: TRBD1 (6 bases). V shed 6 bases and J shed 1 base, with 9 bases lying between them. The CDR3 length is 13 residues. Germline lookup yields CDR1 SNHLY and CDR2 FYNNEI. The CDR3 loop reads CASRDRSQETQYF. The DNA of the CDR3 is TGTGCCAGCAGGGACAGAAGCCAAGAGACCCAGTACTTC.

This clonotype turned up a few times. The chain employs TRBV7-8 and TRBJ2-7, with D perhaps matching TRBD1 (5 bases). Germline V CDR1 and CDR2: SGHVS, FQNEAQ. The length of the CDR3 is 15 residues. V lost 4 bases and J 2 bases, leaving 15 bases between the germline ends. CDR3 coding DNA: TGTGCCAGCAGCTGGGATGGACAATATCCCTACGAGCAGTACTTC. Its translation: CASSWDGQYPYEQYF.

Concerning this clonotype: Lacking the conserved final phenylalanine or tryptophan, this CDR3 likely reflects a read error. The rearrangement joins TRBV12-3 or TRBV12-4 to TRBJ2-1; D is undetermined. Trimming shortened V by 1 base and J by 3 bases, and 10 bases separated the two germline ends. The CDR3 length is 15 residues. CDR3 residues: CASSLERLDYNEQFL. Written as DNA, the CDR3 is TGTGCCAGCAGTTTAGAGAGACTGGACTACAATGAGCAGTTCTTA.

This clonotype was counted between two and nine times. The CDR3 is CASSLTWASTDTQYF. The CDR3 region has the DNA TGTGCCAGCAGTTTAACATGGGCTAGCACAGATACGCAGTATTTT. The chain links TRBV27 to TRBJ2-3; no definite D call. Trimming stripped 2 bases from V and 0 bases from J, with 9 bases between. The germline V gene encodes CDR1 MNHEY and CDR2 SMNVEV (reference sequence). The CDR3 length is 15 residues.

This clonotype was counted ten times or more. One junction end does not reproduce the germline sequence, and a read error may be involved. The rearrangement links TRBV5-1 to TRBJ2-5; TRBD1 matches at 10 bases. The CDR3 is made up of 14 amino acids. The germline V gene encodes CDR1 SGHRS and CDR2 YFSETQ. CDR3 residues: CASSSGTGEETQYF. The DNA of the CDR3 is TGTGCCAGCAGCTCCGGGACAGGGGAAGAGACCCAGTACTTC.

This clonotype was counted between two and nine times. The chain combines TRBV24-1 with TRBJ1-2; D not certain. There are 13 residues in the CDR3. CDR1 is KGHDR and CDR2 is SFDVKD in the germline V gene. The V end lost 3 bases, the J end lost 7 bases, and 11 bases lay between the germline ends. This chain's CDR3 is CATSDPRIAGYTF. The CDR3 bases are TGTGCCACCAGTGATCCCCGCATCGCTGGCTACACCTTC.

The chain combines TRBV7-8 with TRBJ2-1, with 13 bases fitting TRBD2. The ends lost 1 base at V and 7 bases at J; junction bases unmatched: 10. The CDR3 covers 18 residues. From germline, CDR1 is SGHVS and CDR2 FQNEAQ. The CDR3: CASSLVPGTSGMLNEQFF. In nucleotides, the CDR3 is TGTGCCAGCAGCTTAGTTCCCGGGACTAGCGGGATGTTGAATGAGCAGTTCTTC.

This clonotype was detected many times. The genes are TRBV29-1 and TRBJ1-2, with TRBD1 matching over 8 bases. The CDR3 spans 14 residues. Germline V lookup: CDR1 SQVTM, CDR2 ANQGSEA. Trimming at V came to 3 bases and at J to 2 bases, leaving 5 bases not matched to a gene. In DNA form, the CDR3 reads TGCAGCGTTGACAAGACAGGGGCGAACTATGGCTACACCTTC. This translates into CSVDKTGANYGYTF.

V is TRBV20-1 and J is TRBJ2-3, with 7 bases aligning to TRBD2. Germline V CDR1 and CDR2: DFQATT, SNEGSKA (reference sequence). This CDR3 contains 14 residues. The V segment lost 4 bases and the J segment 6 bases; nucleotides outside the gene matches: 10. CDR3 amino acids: CSAKRGVTFDTQYF. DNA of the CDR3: TGCAGTGCTAAACGGGGGGTTACGTTTGATACGCAGTATTTT.

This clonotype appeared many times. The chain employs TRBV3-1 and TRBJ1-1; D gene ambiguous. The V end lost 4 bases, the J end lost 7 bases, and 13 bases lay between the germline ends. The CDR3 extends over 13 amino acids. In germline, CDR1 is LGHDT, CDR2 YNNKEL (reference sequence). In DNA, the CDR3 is TGTGCCAGCAGCCCAGGACCAGCTGTTGAAGCTTTCTTT. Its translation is CASSPGPAVEAFF.

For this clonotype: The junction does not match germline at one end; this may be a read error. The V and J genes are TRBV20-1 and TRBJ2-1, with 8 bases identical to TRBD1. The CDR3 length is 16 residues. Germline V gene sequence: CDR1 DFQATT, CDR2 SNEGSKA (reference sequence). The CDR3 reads CCARPPKDRAYNEQFF. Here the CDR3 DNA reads TGCTGTGCTAGGCCCCCCAAGGACAGGGCCTACAATGAGCAGTTCTTC.

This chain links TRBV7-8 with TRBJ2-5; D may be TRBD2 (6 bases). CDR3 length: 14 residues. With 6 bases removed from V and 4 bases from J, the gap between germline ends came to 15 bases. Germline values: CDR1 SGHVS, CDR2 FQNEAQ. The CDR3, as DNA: TGTGCCAGCAGTTACAGCGGGTCGGGAGAGACCCAGTACTTC. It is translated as CASSYSGSGETQYF.

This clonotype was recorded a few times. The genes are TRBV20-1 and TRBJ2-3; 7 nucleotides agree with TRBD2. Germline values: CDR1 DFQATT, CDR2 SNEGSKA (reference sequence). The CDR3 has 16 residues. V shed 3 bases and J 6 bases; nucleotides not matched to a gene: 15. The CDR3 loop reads CSASGVGRAIADTQYF. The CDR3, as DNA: TGCAGTGCTAGTGGGGTGGGGAGGGCCATTGCGGATACGCAGTATTTT.

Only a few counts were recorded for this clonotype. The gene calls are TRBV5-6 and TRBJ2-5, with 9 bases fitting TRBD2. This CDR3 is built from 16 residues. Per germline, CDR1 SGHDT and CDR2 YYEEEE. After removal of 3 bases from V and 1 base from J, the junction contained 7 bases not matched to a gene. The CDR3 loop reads CASSWELAGFQETQYF. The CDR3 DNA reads TGTGCCAGCAGCTGGGAGCTAGCGGGATTCCAAGAGACCCAGTACTTC.

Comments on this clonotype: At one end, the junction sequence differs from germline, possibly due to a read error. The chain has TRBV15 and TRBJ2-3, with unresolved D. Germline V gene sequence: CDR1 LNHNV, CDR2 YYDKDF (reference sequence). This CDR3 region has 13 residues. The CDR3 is CATSSEITDTKYF. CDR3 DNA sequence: TGTGCCACCAGCAGTGAAATCACAGATACGAAGTATTTT.

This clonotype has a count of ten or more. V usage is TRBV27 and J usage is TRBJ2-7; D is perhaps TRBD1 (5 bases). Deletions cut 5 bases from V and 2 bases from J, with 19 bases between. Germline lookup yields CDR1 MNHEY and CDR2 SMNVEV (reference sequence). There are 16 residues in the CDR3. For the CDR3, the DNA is TGTGCCAGCAGTCCCTTGGGGAAAGCAGGGCCCTACGAGCAGTACTTC. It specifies CASSPLGKAGPYEQYF.

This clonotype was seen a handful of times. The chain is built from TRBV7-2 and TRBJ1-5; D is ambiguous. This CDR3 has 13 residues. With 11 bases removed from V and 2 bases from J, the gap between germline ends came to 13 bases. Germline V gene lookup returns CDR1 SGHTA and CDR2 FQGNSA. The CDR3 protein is CASGGNGNQPQHF. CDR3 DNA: TGTGCCTCTGGAGGGAATGGCAATCAGCCCCAGCATTTT.

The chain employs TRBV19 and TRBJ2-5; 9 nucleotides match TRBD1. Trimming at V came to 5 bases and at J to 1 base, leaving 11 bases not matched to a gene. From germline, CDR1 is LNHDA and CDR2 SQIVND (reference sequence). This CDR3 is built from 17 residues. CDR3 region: CASSPTHRGLAQETQYF. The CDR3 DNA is TGTGCCAGTAGTCCCACACACAGGGGGCTGGCCCAAGAGACCCAGTACTTC.

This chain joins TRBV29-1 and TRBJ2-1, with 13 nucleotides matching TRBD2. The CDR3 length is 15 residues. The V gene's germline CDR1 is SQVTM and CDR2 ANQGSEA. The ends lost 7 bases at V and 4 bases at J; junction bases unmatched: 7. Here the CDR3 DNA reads TGCAGCGCCAGCAGGACTAGCGGGGGATACAATGAGCAGTTCTTC. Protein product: CSASRTSGGYNEQFF.

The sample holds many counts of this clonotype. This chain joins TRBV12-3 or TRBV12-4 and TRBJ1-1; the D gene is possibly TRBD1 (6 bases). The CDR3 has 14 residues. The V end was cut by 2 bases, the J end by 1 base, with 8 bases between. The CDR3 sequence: CASSLWGANTEAFF. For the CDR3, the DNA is TGTGCCAGCAGTTTATGGGGGGCGAACACTGAAGCTTTCTTT.